This T cell receptor beta chain was sequenced in a study of blood T cell repertoires in COVID-19. Overall study: Italy, Spain and the United States were the sources of the convalescent and acute COVID-19 samples. Sources were T cells, B-cell-depleted T cells, or PBMCs; the material itself was cDNA or gDNA.

Per the original methods: Amplified reference gene primers provided the basis for estimating nucleated cell counts. TCRdb's table, derived via immunoSEQ multiplex PCR, lists solely in-frame clones and lacks some. The V and J calls and clone size were taken over from that table, and D and trimming were inferred from the DNA. The data hold 120,000 or so clones, with about 84% observed a single time. Germline V lookup: CDR1 LGHNT, CDR2 FRNRAP. Germline trimming cut 5 bases from V and 3 bases from J; bases unmatched to any gene: 10. The CDR3 sequence is 16 residues long. This receptor was taken from a man aged 55-75 years with acute or convalescent COVID-19. Specimen: peripheral blood. V gene TRBV12-5 combines with J gene TRBJ1-5; the match to TRBD1 covers 7 bases. The CDR3 region is CASGPDRQGHNQPQHF. For the CDR3, the DNA is TGTGCTAGTGGTCCAGACCGACAGGGCCACAATCAGCCCCAGCATTTT.